The entry that follows covers one T cell receptor beta chain sequence. The identical CDR3 is also encoded by other nucleotide sequences in the sample. The repertoire was sequenced with immunoSEQ multiplex PCR; TCRdb's copy has only in-frame clones and lacks some. In the table there are 700,000 or so clones, roughly 88% of which are singletons. This sample was included in a study of shared T cell receptors in the human thymus. The CDR3 spans 14 residues. The junction had 5 bases not matched to a gene; V was cut back by 6 bases and J by 8 bases. Germline V gene lookup returns CDR1 MGHDK and CDR2 SYGVNS. The data were also submitted as part of a second study, on human thymus T cells.

Input material: thymocytes. The TCR comes from a girl less than two years old with a congenital heart defect. The gene calls are TRBV25-1 and TRBJ1-6; 9 bases are a match to TRBD1. CDR3 sequence: CASSPTGGDSPLHF. DNA for the CDR3: TGTGCCAGCAGCCCGACAGGGGGGGATTCACCCCTCCACTTT.